The source of this T cell receptor beta chain is a study of Graves' ophthalmopathy and Graves' hyperthyroidism. Having ophthalmopathy, the donors showed moderate-to-severe activity, CAS ≥3 and NOSPECS ≥4, with disease lasting under 3 months. Ineligible for inclusion were patients with other autoimmune diseases, uncontrolled infections, pregnancy or lactation. Germline V gene sequence: CDR1 SNHLY, CDR2 FYNNEI. The CDR3 extends over 12 amino acids. Amplified material comprised TCR beta CDR3 regions derived from RNA transcripts. The library came from an HTBI-primed first-round RT-PCR and a second-round multiplex PCR. MiXCR was run by TCRdb on the multiplex PCR reads, yielding one entry per CDR3 protein. The sample has 170,000 or so distinct CDR3 sequences, around two fifths seen once. Study results and limitations: Progression of ophthalmopathy was predicted by the model with roughly 65% sensitivity and roughly 78% specificity. Distinction of ophthalmopathy from stable hyperthyroidism by a 13-signature model reached approximately 89% sensitivity and approximately 81% specificity.

In this sample, this clonotype turned up many times. The target antigen is unknown. An end of the junction differs from the germline gene, which may be a read error. Sequenced input: peripheral blood. The V and J genes are TRBV2 and TRBJ2-5; possibly TRBD1 for D (5 bases). This receptor was taken from a man aged 25-40 years with Graves' ophthalmopathy. The CDR3 protein is CASRQRQGTQYF. The CDR3 DNA is TGTGCCAGCCGACAGAGACAAGGGACCCAGTACTTC.